Listed below are T cell receptor beta chains from one sample, sequenced in a study of lymphopenia after photon versus proton radiotherapy. TCRdb's table, derived via immunoSEQ multiplex PCR, lists solely in-frame clones and lacks some. The sample consists of more than 70,000 clones, 65% to 85% of them appearing once. Here the sequenced sample was peripheral blood, taken from a patient treated with proton-based radiotherapy. These receptors all come from a man aged 55-75 years with pancreatic cancer. Both conserved end residues are part of each CDR3. A D gene is named only where the DNA matches it firmly. Only some rows state a clone size, as once, few, many or a class for expanded clones.

clone_size	d_call	v_call	j_call	cdr3_nt	cdr3_aa
NA	NA	TRBV5-1	TRBJ2-3	TGCGCCAGCAGCTTAACAGATACGCAGTATTTT	CASSLTDTQYF
NA	NA	TRBV7-7	TRBJ1-1	TGTGCTAGCAGCGCCCGGACAGATACTGAAGCTTTCTTT	CASSARTDTEAFF
NA	NA	TRBV7-9	TRBJ2-7	TGTGCCAGCAGCCCAGGGGCGGGACAGCAGCAGTACTTC	CASSPGAGQQQYF
NA	TRBD1	TRBV19	TRBJ1-5	TGTGCCAGTAGTATACTTCGACAGGGTAATCAGCCCCAGCATTTT	CASSILRQGNQPQHF
NA	NA	TRBV21-1	TRBJ2-7	TGTGCCAGCAGCAGCGGACAGGACAACGAGCAGTACTTC	CASSSGQDNEQYF
NA	NA	TRBV14	TRBJ1-1	TGTGCCAGCAGCCTGATTGGAGGGGTAACGGAAGCTTTCTTT	CASSLIGGVTEAFF
once	TRBD1	TRBV18	TRBJ1-5	TGTACCAGCTCACCCCCGTTTACCGGACAGGGGTCATATCAGCCCCAGCATTTT	CTSSPPFTGQGSYQPQHF
NA	TRBD1	TRBV6-5	TRBJ2-7	TGTGCCAGCAACCCGGACAGGCCCTCCTACGAGCAGTACTTC	CASNPDRPSYEQYF
NA	NA	TRBV19	TRBJ1-4	TGTGCCAGTAGAAGGTGGGATGAAAAACTGTTTTTT	CASRRWDEKLFF
once	TRBD2	TRBV29-1	TRBJ2-1	TGCAGCGTTGAACGGGTAGCGGGAGGGCCAAATGAGCAGTTCTTC	CSVERVAGGPNEQFF
NA	NA	TRBV30	TRBJ1-3	TGTGCCTGGAGTCCAGGGATACCCTCTGGAAACACCATATATTTT	CAWSPGIPSGNTIYF
NA	TRBD1	TRBV18	TRBJ1-2	TGTGCCAGCTCACCTCGCACAGGGGACTATGGCTACACCTTC	CASSPRTGDYGYTF
NA	NA	TRBV2	TRBJ1-2	TGTGCCAGCAGTGTTCGAGGGGGGTTAGGCTACACCTTC	CASSVRGGLGYTF
NA	NA	TRBV19	TRBJ1-1	TGTGCCAGTAGTACGCTTAAACATCCGAACACTGAAGCTTTCTTT	CASSTLKHPNTEAFF
NA	TRBD1	TRBV7-3	TRBJ2-3	TGTGCCAGCAGCTTAGACAGGGGCGCAGATACGCAGTATTTT	CASSLDRGADTQYF
NA	NA	TRBV7-2	TRBJ2-7	TGTGCCAGCAGCTTAGGGGCAGGGGACCCCTACGAGCAGTACTTC	CASSLGAGDPYEQYF
NA	TRBD1	TRBV19	TRBJ1-2	TGTGCCAGTAGTATAGGAGGGGGCGGCGGCTATGGCTACACCTTC	CASSIGGGGGYGYTF
NA	TRBD1	TRBV18	TRBJ2-2	TGTGCCAGCTCACCAACGACAGGGAGATTGGCCGGGGAGCTGTTTTTT	CASSPTTGRLAGELFF
NA	NA	TRBV6-4	TRBJ1-3	TGTGCCACTCGTCGGACGCCTACTGGAAACACCATATATTTT	CATRRTPTGNTIYF
NA	NA	TRBV30	TRBJ2-5	TGTGCCTGGAAGGACCGGGCCCATTGGTCCCAGTACTTC	CAWKDRAHWSQYF
NA	NA	TRBV29-1	TRBJ1-5	TGCAGCGTTGGTAAGGGGTCGGATCAGCCCCAGCATTTT	CSVGKGSDQPQHF
NA	TRBD1	TRBV5-1	TRBJ1-3	TGCGCCAGCTCCGGACAGGCAACGGGTGGAAACACCATATATTTT	CASSGQATGGNTIYF
NA	NA	TRBV5-6	TRBJ2-1	TGTGCCAGCAGCTCAACCCGGCAAGGGCAGTTCTTC	CASSSTRQGQFF
NA	NA	TRBV19	TRBJ2-5	TGTGCCAGTAGTCAAATCGTCGGACCTCAGTACTTC	CASSQIVGPQYF
NA	NA	TRBV5-5	TRBJ2-6	TGTGCCAGCAGCTTGGTAACAGCTGGGGCCAACGTCCTGACTTTC	CASSLVTAGANVLTF
NA	NA	TRBV28	TRBJ2-6	TGTGCCAGCAGTTTGGGGGGCTCTGGGGCCAACGTCCTGACTTTC	CASSLGGSGANVLTF
NA	NA	TRBV18	TRBJ2-7	TGTGCCAGCTCACCCTGGGGGGAATCCTACGAGCAGTACTTC	CASSPWGESYEQYF